The present TCR beta chain was sequenced within a study of blood T cell repertoires in COVID-19. At the level of the study: COVID-19 samples, acute and convalescent, were from the United States, Italy and Spain.

CDR1 and CDR2 from the germline V gene are MNHNS and SASEGT. The CDR3 runs 13 residues. V gave up 1 base and J gave up 4 bases, with 8 bases separating them. Followed over time, Seattle patients had been enrolled while infection was active. Methods used by the authors: It was from reference gene primer amplification that nucleated cell counts were estimated. Method: immunoSEQ multiplex PCR; TCRdb's copy keeps in-frame clones and lacks some. Clone size and the V and J calls come from that table; the DNA yielded D and trimming. The repertoire holds 300,000 to 400,000 clones, with roughly 86% as singletons.

This clonotype originated in an older woman with COVID-19, enrolled during active disease. The chain is built from TRBV6-1 and TRBJ2-7; D is unresolved. Sequencing used peripheral blood. CDR3 region: CASSEGPSYEQYF. CDR3 coding DNA: TGTGCCAGCAGTGAAGGTCCGAGTTACGAGCAGTACTTC.